This T cell receptor beta chain appears in the sequencing data of a study of blood T cell repertoires in COVID-19. Clones were sequenced by immunoSEQ multiplex PCR, and TCRdb holds only the in-frame ones, with some missing. Found here are 190,000 or so clones, approximately 75% of them singletons; the top ten hold around 9%. This CDR3 is 12 amino acids long. V was trimmed by 1 base and J by 6 bases, leaving 5 bases between them. Per germline, CDR1 SGDLS and CDR2 YYNGEE. This chain connects TRBV9 to TRBJ1-5, with D uncertain. Material: PBMCs or T cells enriched from blood (not recorded which). This TCR was recovered from a man between 40 and 49 years old who had recovered from COVID-19. CDR3 loop: CASSVSRQPQHF. Here the CDR3 DNA reads TGTGCCAGCAGCGTATCTCGTCAGCCCCAGCATTTT.